These T cell receptor beta chains were read from a single sample in a study of shared clonotypes between healthy human individuals. Only in-frame clones appear in the TCRdb table, and some are missing; sequencing was by immunoSEQ multiplex PCR. Among about 2.1 million clones listed, over 85% were seen once. The sequenced material came from naive CD8+ T cells from PBMCs. The receptors originated from a man aged 18 to 29 in good health. Some clones in this sample may be carry-over from other donors' samples. The CDR3 runs from the conserved cysteine through the conserved F or W. The D gene is left open where the match is weak. Rows give clone size only sometimes, using once, few, many, or a class for an expanded clone.

clone size: -
J gene: TRBJ1-2
D gene: -
V gene: TRBV7-9
CDR3 DNA: TGTGCCAGCAGCTTAGCCATGGACTCCTGGGGGTATGGCTACACCTTC
CDR3 protein: CASSLAMDSWGYGYTF

clone size: -
J gene: TRBJ2-1
D gene: -
V gene: TRBV6-5
CDR3 DNA: TGTGCCAGCAGTTCACAGCAAACAGGGAACAATGAGCAGTTCTTC
CDR3 protein: CASSSQQTGNNEQFF

clone size: -
J gene: TRBJ2-6
D gene: -
V gene: TRBV28
CDR3 DNA: TGTGCCAGCAGCTATGCCCACTCTGGGGCCAACGTCCTGACTTTC
CDR3 protein: CASSYAHSGANVLTF

clone size: -
J gene: TRBJ1-5
D gene: TRBD1
V gene: TRBV18
CDR3 DNA: TGTGCCAGCTCACGCGGACAGGGGGCTTACAATCAGCCCCAGCATTTT
CDR3 protein: CASSRGQGAYNQPQHF

clone size: once
J gene: TRBJ2-3
D gene: TRBD2
V gene: TRBV4-1
CDR3 DNA: TGCGCCAGCAGCTTACTAGCGGGGGGCACAGATACGCAGTATTTT
CDR3 protein: CASSLLAGGTDTQYF

clone size: -
J gene: TRBJ1-5
D gene: -
V gene: TRBV15
CDR3 DNA: TGTGCCACCAGCTCCCGACAGGTCCAAACCCAGCATTTT
CDR3 protein: CATSSRQVQTQHF

clone size: -
J gene: TRBJ1-5
D gene: -
V gene: TRBV19
CDR3 DNA: TGTGCCAGTAGTTGGGGAGATCAGCCCCAGCATTTT
CDR3 protein: CASSWGDQPQHF

clone size: -
J gene: TRBJ1-1
D gene: -
V gene: TRBV27
CDR3 DNA: TGTGCCAGCAGCCCTCTTTACCGTCCTGGGGACACTGAAGCTTTCTTT
CDR3 protein: CASSPLYRPGDTEAFF

clone size: -
J gene: TRBJ2-1
D gene: -
V gene: TRBV28
CDR3 DNA: TGTGCCAGCACCCTGTCGAAGCGGGCTTACAGTGAGCAGTTCTTC
CDR3 protein: CASTLSKRAYSEQFF

clone size: -
J gene: TRBJ2-5
D gene: TRBD1
V gene: TRBV28
CDR3 DNA: TGTGCCAGCAGTTTACGGGACAGGACACAAGAGACCCAGTACTTC
CDR3 protein: CASSLRDRTQETQYF

clone size: -
J gene: TRBJ2-7
D gene: TRBD1
V gene: TRBV9
CDR3 DNA: TGTGCCAGCAGCGTAGCAGGGACAGGGCTGGGCGAGCAGTACTTC
CDR3 protein: CASSVAGTGLGEQYF

clone size: -
J gene: TRBJ2-6
D gene: -
V gene: TRBV5-5
CDR3 DNA: TGTGCCAGCAGCACCGACTATACTTCTGGGGCCAACGTCCTGACTTTC
CDR3 protein: CASSTDYTSGANVLTF

clone size: -
J gene: TRBJ2-1
D gene: TRBD1
V gene: TRBV29-1
CDR3 DNA: TGCAGCGCTGGGACAGCCCTAAGCTCCTACAATGAGCAGTTCTTC
CDR3 protein: CSAGTALSSYNEQFF

clone size: -
J gene: TRBJ2-3
D gene: -
V gene: TRBV7-8
CDR3 DNA: TGTGCCAGCACCACTCACAATAGGGGTTCGGCAGATACGCAGTATTTT
CDR3 protein: CASTTHNRGSADTQYF

clone size: -
J gene: TRBJ1-5
D gene: -
V gene: TRBV19
CDR3 DNA: TGTGCCAGTAGTATAGCACGGGGTATGAGCAATCAGCCCCAGCATTTT
CDR3 protein: CASSIARGMSNQPQHF

clone size: -
J gene: TRBJ1-5
D gene: -
V gene: TRBV28
CDR3 DNA: TGTGCCATCCACCCCGGCAGGGCCTATAGCAATCAGCCCCAGCATTTT
CDR3 protein: CAIHPGRAYSNQPQHF

clone size: -
J gene: TRBJ1-2
D gene: TRBD1
V gene: TRBV28
CDR3 DNA: TGTGCCAGCTACAGGGGAGGCTATGGCTACACCTTC
CDR3 protein: CASYRGGYGYTF

clone size: -
J gene: TRBJ2-3
D gene: TRBD1
V gene: TRBV7-2
CDR3 DNA: TGTGCCAGCAGCTTCGAGGGACAGGGGGGAGATACGCAGTATTTT
CDR3 protein: CASSFEGQGGDTQYF

clone size: -
J gene: TRBJ2-7
D gene: TRBD2
V gene: TRBV4-1
CDR3 DNA: TGCGCCAGCAGCCAAGCTAGCGGGAGTCTCCACGAGCAGTACTTC
CDR3 protein: CASSQASGSLHEQYF

clone size: -
J gene: TRBJ2-7
D gene: -
V gene: TRBV19
CDR3 DNA: TGTGCCAGTAGTATCCTGGGCCTAAGCTCCTACGAGCAGTACTTC
CDR3 protein: CASSILGLSSYEQYF

clone size: -
J gene: TRBJ2-1
D gene: -
V gene: TRBV29-1
CDR3 DNA: TGCAGCGTTGCCGGGGGAGCGCACAATGAGCAGTTCTTC
CDR3 protein: CSVAGGAHNEQFF

clone size: -
J gene: TRBJ1-2
D gene: -
V gene: TRBV14
CDR3 DNA: TGTGCCAGCAGCCAAGAAGAGGTTGGTGGCTACACCTTC
CDR3 protein: CASSQEEVGGYTF

clone size: once
J gene: TRBJ1-1
D gene: -
V gene: TRBV4-3
CDR3 DNA: TGCGCCAGCAGCCATACCCGGGCGAGACCCGATGAAGCTTTCTTT
CDR3 protein: CASSHTRARPDEAFF

clone size: once
J gene: TRBJ2-7
D gene: TRBD1
V gene: TRBV7-2
CDR3 DNA: TGTGCCAGCAGCTCCCGGGACAGGGGATTCTACGAGCAGTACTTC
CDR3 protein: CASSSRDRGFYEQYF

clone size: -
J gene: TRBJ2-3
D gene: TRBD2
V gene: TRBV9
CDR3 DNA: TGTGCCAGCAGCCCACGGACTAGCGGGAGTTTGGCAGATACGCAGTATTTT
CDR3 protein: CASSPRTSGSLADTQYF

clone size: -
J gene: TRBJ2-1
D gene: -
V gene: TRBV12-5
CDR3 DNA: TGTGCTAGTGGTGAGGCGGGTGAGCAGTTCTTC
CDR3 protein: CASGEAGEQFF

clone size: -
J gene: TRBJ2-3
D gene: TRBD2
V gene: TRBV6-5
CDR3 DNA: TGTGCCAGCAGTTACCAACTAGCGGGAACCACAGATACGCAGTATTTT
CDR3 protein: CASSYQLAGTTDTQYF

clone size: -
J gene: TRBJ2-7
D gene: -
V gene: TRBV4-3
CDR3 DNA: TGCGCCAGCAGCCAAGAGGGTAGGGAACGCGACGAGCAGTACTTC
CDR3 protein: CASSQEGRERDEQYF

clone size: -
J gene: TRBJ1-3
D gene: -
V gene: TRBV29-1
CDR3 DNA: TGCAGCGCCCGGGGGGGGACTGGAAACACCATATATTTT
CDR3 protein: CSARGGTGNTIYF

clone size: few
J gene: TRBJ1-5
D gene: TRBD1
V gene: TRBV10-1
CDR3 DNA: TGCGCCAGTCTTGGGACAGGGGTATATAGCAATCAGCCCCAGCATTTT
CDR3 protein: CASLGTGVYSNQPQHF

clone size: -
J gene: TRBJ1-2
D gene: -
V gene: TRBV6-6
CDR3 DNA: TGTGCCAGCAGTTACCCAGAGACAGCTACTAACTATGGCTACACCTTC
CDR3 protein: CASSYPETATNYGYTF

clone size: -
J gene: TRBJ1-2
D gene: TRBD1
V gene: TRBV6-6
CDR3 DNA: TGTGCCAGCAGTGCTACCGGGACAGGGGTTGTGGATGGCTACACCTTC
CDR3 protein: CASSATGTGVVDGYTF

clone size: -
J gene: TRBJ1-1
D gene: -
V gene: TRBV28
CDR3 DNA: TGTGCCAGCAGTCCCCCGGCACGTTGGAACACTGAAGCTTTCTTT
CDR3 protein: CASSPPARWNTEAFF

clone size: -
J gene: TRBJ2-5
D gene: -
V gene: TRBV7-9
CDR3 DNA: TGTGCCAGCAGCTTCGTGGGTCCCGCAATGGAGACCCAGTACTTC
CDR3 protein: CASSFVGPAMETQYF

clone size: -
J gene: TRBJ2-7
D gene: -
V gene: TRBV27
CDR3 DNA: TGTGCCAGCAGTTTAGCTCCGCTCGCCTACGAGCAGTACTTC
CDR3 protein: CASSLAPLAYEQYF